A selection of T cell receptor beta chains follows, all from one sample in a study of somatic mutations in cytotoxic T cells in rheumatoid arthritis. Method: immunoSEQ multiplex PCR; TCRdb's copy keeps in-frame clones and lacks some. The sample yields about 23,000 clones, more than 80% seen once. Material for sequencing was CD8+ T cells sorted from blood. Receptors originate from an adult with rheumatoid arthritis. Both conserved end residues are part of each CDR3. The D gene is left open where the match is weak. Clone size appears in some rows only: once, few, many, or a class for an expanded clone.

>NA|TRBJ2-2|17|TRBD1|TRBV11-2
CASSFPRDRADTGELFF
TGTGCCAGCAGCTTCCCAAGGGACAGGGCGGACACCGGGGAGCTGTTTTTT
>NA|TRBJ2-5|15|NA|TRBV19
CASSDPGGGQETQYF
TGTGCCAGTAGTGACCCAGGAGGGGGCCAAGAGACCCAGTACTTC
>NA|TRBJ1-2|16|NA|TRBV19
CASSIEGKGRYYGYTF
TGTGCCAGTAGTATAGAAGGAAAGGGGCGCTACTATGGCTACACCTTC
>once|TRBJ2-7|14|TRBD1|TRBV5-4
CASSLPGQRYEQYF
TGTGCCAGCAGCTTGCCGGGACAGAGATACGAGCAGTACTTC
>NA|TRBJ2-5|12|NA|TRBV13
CASSLTLETQYF
TGTGCCAGCAGCTTAACCTTGGAGACCCAGTACTTC
>NA|TRBJ1-2|18|TRBD1|TRBV29-1
CSVEGNYDRVRNEDGYTF
TGCAGCGTTGAAGGGAACTACGACAGGGTACGGAATGAAGATGGCTACACCTTC
>NA|TRBJ2-1|13|TRBD2|TRBV5-8
CASVKRGEIEQFF
TGTGCCAGCGTTAAGCGGGGGGAAATTGAGCAGTTCTTC
>NA|TRBJ2-7|13|NA|TRBV10-3
CASKGGLSYEQYF
TGTGCCAGCAAGGGGGGCTTGTCCTACGAGCAGTACTTC
>NA|TRBJ2-1|13|NA|TRBV2
CASSGERRNEQFF
TGTGCCAGCAGTGGCGAGCGGAGGAATGAGCAGTTCTTC
>NA|TRBJ1-2|14|NA|TRBV12-5
CASGSSSIPGVAAF
TGTGCTAGTGGTTCCTCCTCCATTCCGGGAGTAGCGGCCTTC
>NA|TRBJ1-2|11|NA|TRBV25-1
CASSAPNGYTF
TGTGCCAGCAGTGCGCCCAATGGCTACACCTTC